These T cell receptor beta chains were read from a single sample in a study of identifying expanded T cells in peripheral blood. Clones were sequenced by immunoSEQ multiplex PCR, and TCRdb holds only the in-frame ones, with some missing. This table holds approximately 90,000 clones, approximately 83% found once. Input material: blood. The receptors shown here come from a person aged 18 to 70 in good health. Both conserved end residues are part of each CDR3. The D gene is left open where the match is weak. Clone size, where shown, is once, few, many, or a class for clones that have expanded.

clone size | J gene | D gene | V gene | CDR3 protein | CDR3 DNA
NA | TRBJ2-1 | NA | TRBV7-7 | CASSLDGLRYNEQFF | TGTGCCAGCAGCTTAGACGGATTAAGGTACAATGAGCAGTTCTTC
NA | TRBJ1-3 | TRBD1 | TRBV9 | CASSGTVNTIYF | TGTGCCAGTTCCGGGACAGTTAACACCATATATTTT
NA | TRBJ2-1 | NA | TRBV13 | CASSPATSDEQFF | TGTGCCAGCAGCCCCGCGACTTCGGATGAGCAGTTCTTC
NA | TRBJ2-1 | NA | TRBV2 | CASPGRGGGNQYNEQFF | TGTGCCAGCCCAGGTCGGGGTGGGGGGAACCAATACAATGAGCAGTTCTTC
NA | TRBJ1-2 | NA | TRBV20-1 | CSAREGYGYTF | TGCAGTGCAAGGGAGGGGTACGGCTACACCTTC
NA | TRBJ2-3 | TRBD2 | TRBV4-1 | CASSQGPAGGADTQYF | TGCGCCAGCAGCCAAGGGCCAGCGGGGGGAGCAGATACGCAGTATTTT
NA | TRBJ2-7 | TRBD1 | TRBV6-1 | CASSRDRAHYEQYF | TGTGCCAGCAGTCGGGACAGGGCCCACTACGAGCAGTACTTC
NA | TRBJ2-7 | NA | TRBV2 | CASSLQGYEQYF | TGTGCCAGCAGTCTCCAGGGCTACGAGCAGTACTTC
NA | TRBJ1-1 | TRBD1 | TRBV27 | CASSSEGTGRSEAFF | TGTGCCAGCAGTTCCGAAGGGACAGGGAGGAGTGAAGCTTTCTTT
once | TRBJ1-1 | NA | TRBV27 | CASSLFHMNTEAFF | TGTGCCAGCAGTTTGTTTCACATGAACACTGAAGCTTTCTTT
few | TRBJ1-2 | NA | TRBV2 | CASPWGRGTF | NA
NA | TRBJ2-1 | NA | TRBV7-2 | CASSLDEWSSYNEQFF | TGTGCCAGCAGCTTAGATGAGTGGAGCTCCTACAATGAGCAGTTCTTC
once | TRBJ1-1 | NA | TRBV6-1 | CAITMNTEAFF | TGTGCCATCACCATGAACACTGAAGCTTTCTTT
NA | TRBJ1-2 | NA | TRBV7-2 | CASSFISYGGYTF | TGTGCCAGCAGCTTCATTTCTTATGGTGGCTACACCTTC
NA | TRBJ1-2 | NA | TRBV14 | CASSQDRGSYGYTF | TGTGCCAGCAGCCAAGACAGAGGGAGCTATGGCTACACCTTC
NA | TRBJ1-2 | NA | TRBV6-1 | CASSGGGSPDGYTF | TGTGCCAGCAGCGGAGGCGGTTCCCCCGATGGCTACACCTTC